This T cell receptor beta chain was observed in a study of cytomegalovirus exposure and HLA in healthy donors. Study-wide results and limits: The authors considered a cluster of highly shared sequence variants likely to be a sequencing artifact. A missense variant in DCLRE1C was later tied to TCR beta V- and J-gene trimming.

About this clone: Antigen specificity is unknown.

Between the trimmed V and J ends, which lost 6 bases and 4 bases, there was a span of 17 bases. This CDR3 is 15 amino acids long. CDR1 and CDR2 from the germline V gene are MDHEN and SYDVKM. The PCR had 60 Vbeta and 13 Jbeta primers. The method was immunoSEQ multiplex PCR; TCRdb's version includes in-frame clones alone and lacks a portion of them. The sample yields about 150,000 clones, roughly 80% seen once. Sequenced input: PBMCs. This receptor was obtained from a woman aged 40 to 50 in good health and CMV-seronegative. The V gene is TRBV28, the J gene TRBJ2-3; a possible D gene is TRBD1 (5 bases). CDR3 DNA sequence: TGTGCCAGCAGCCCCCGCCCCTGGGGCGCAGATACGCAGTATTTT. It codes for CASSPRPWGADTQYF.